The rows below give T cell receptor beta chains drawn from one sample of a study of T cells expressing NK-cell markers. TCRdb re-called the 5' RACE reads and shows each CDR3 protein once, DNA omitted. The repertoire table contains some 440,000 distinct CDR3 sequences. Input material: blood T cells: a sorted CD56 or NKG2C T cell subset, CD4+ or CD8+ T cells, or bulk PBMC T cells (not recorded which). The receptors shown here come from a woman between 45 and 60 years old in good health. CDR3s include the opening cysteine and the closing phenylalanine or tryptophan.

j_call v_call cdr3_aa
TRBJ2-3 TRBV7-8 CASSSSPHHTDTQYF
TRBJ2-1 TRBV14 CASSRAGGRYNEQFF
TRBJ1-5 TRBV6-6 CASSHGERNDRSNQPQHF
TRBJ2-7 TRBV11-2 CASSLLSGGGAEQYF
TRBJ2-3 TRBV12-5 CASGLGTGWTDTQYF
TRBJ2-1 TRBV19 CASSRLGQGFDEQFF
TRBJ2-5 TRBV14 CASSHGRTLYQETQYF
TRBJ2-1 TRBV27 CASSYGTSGRAFREQFF
TRBJ1-4 TRBV4-2 CASSQAPEGAGNEKLFF
TRBJ2-3 TRBV30 CAVQRTRADTQYF
TRBJ2-3 TRBV15 CATSRDLVGVSDTQYF
TRBJ1-3 TRBV5-1 CASSLEQGGFSGNTIYF